This T cell receptor (beta chain) was identified during a study of blood T cell repertoires in COVID-19. TCRdb keeps only in-frame clones here, not all; method: immunoSEQ multiplex PCR. The sample records over 200,000 clones, 85% to 90% being singletons. In germline, CDR1 is KGHSH, CDR2 LQKENI. The CDR3 is 14 residues long. Trimming cost V 2 bases and J 5 bases, with 12 bases left between them. This sequence was found in a man in his forties who had recovered from COVID-19. Sequencing used PBMCs or T cells enriched from blood (not recorded which). This chain joins TRBV18 and TRBJ2-5; D call uncertain. The CDR3 here is CASSPFTDRETQYF. The CDR3, as DNA: TGTGCCAGCTCACCATTCACAGATAGGGAGACCCAGTACTTC. Using reference TRBV18 and TRBJ2-5 for the parts outside the CDR3, the full variable domain is NAGVMQNPRHLVRRRGQEARLRCSPMKGHSHVYWYRQLPEEGLKFMVYLQKENIIDESGMPKERFSAEFPKEGPSILRIQQVVRGDSAAYFCASSPFTDRETQYFGPGTRLLVL.